The source of this T cell receptor beta chain is a study of T cells in Graves' hyperthyroidism and ophthalmopathy. Concerning this clonotype: Just one base apart from a much larger clone, this may be a read error.

TCR beta CDR3 regions were amplified from RNA transcripts. The HTBI primer set served for first-round RT-PCR of the TCR CDR3. TCRdb reprocessed the multiplex PCR reads with MiXCR, giving one entry per CDR3 protein. The sample includes fewer than 600,000 distinct CDR3 sequences, around 15% of them seen just once. Germline lookup yields CDR1 MDHEN and CDR2 SYDVKM. This CDR3 spans 14 amino acids. Trimming removed 3 bases at V and 6 bases at J, with 14 bases between. The TCR originated in a woman in her thirties or forties with Graves' hyperthyroidism. This chain connects TRBV28 to TRBJ1-1; D is ambiguous. The sequenced sample was blood. In DNA, the CDR3 is TGTGCCAGCAGTTTTGGTCTCCCCACTGCTGAAGCTTTCTTT. It encodes CASSFGLPTAEAFF.